Following are 30 T cell receptor beta chains from one sample sequenced in a study of identical twins. TCRdb processed the 5' RACE reads anew with MiXCR; each CDR3 protein has one entry. Counted here are some 1,700,000 distinct CDR3 sequences, around a third occurring once; the ten biggest clones make up 0.25% to 0.3%. Sequenced input: cord blood. These receptors all stem from a newborn girl in good health.

J is TRBJ1-3 and V is TRBV6-5, with a tentative D call TRBD1 (5 bases). V lost 4 bases and J 2 bases, leaving 6 bases between the germline ends. CDR1 is MNHEY, CDR2 SVGAGI, per germline. The CDR3 contains 13 residues. Here the CDR3 DNA reads TGTGCCAGCAGTTGGGGGACTGGAAACACCATATATTTT. Residues: CASSWGTGNTIYF.

A few counts support this clonotype. J is TRBJ1-2 and V is TRBV20-1; TRBD1 aligns across 10 bases. This CDR3 has 15 amino acids. V lost 1 base to trimming and J lost 1 base; unmatched junction nucleotides: 3. Germline CDR1 and CDR2: DFQATT and SNEGSKA (reference sequence). CDR3 coding DNA: TGCAGTGCTAGAGGGACAGGGGGGGATAACTATGGCTACACCTTC. This sequence encodes CSARGTGGDNYGYTF.

The V and J genes are TRBV29-1 and TRBJ2-7; 10 positions match TRBD1. In germline, CDR1 is SQVTM, CDR2 ANQGSEA. V shed 5 bases, J shed 7 bases, and the junction held 11 bases outside the gene matches. The CDR3 extends over 14 amino acids. The CDR3 loop is CSVHPRDRGGEQYF. The CDR3 coding sequence is TGCAGCGTTCACCCCCGGGACAGGGGAGGGGAGCAGTACTTC.

This clonotype has only a few counts. The V gene is TRBV20-1, the J gene TRBJ1-4; TRBD1 matches 8 bases. The germline gives CDR1 DFQATT, CDR2 SNEGSKA (reference sequence). CDR3 length: 13 amino acids. Trimming took 4 bases from V and 6 from J; bases not matched to a gene: 4. The CDR3 reads CSATQGGDEKLFF. CDR3 in DNA: TGCAGTGCTACACAGGGGGGCGATGAAAAACTGTTTTTT.

This clonotype was detected a few times. The V and J genes are TRBV9 and TRBJ2-3; TRBD2 agrees at 7 bases. The junction had 25 bases not matched to a gene; V was cut back by 1 base and J by 2 bases. The CDR3 extends over 22 amino acids. Germline V gene sequence: CDR1 SGDLS, CDR2 YYNGEE. DNA of the CDR3: TGTGCCAGCAGCGTAACTCAGGGACGGAGGGCAACTAGCGTCCTACACACAGATACGCAGTATTTT. This codes for CASSVTQGRRATSVLHTDTQYF.

The chain links TRBV12-3 or TRBV12-4 to TRBJ2-1; TRBD2 agrees at 11 bases. The CDR3 runs 17 residues. After removal of 3 bases from V and 4 bases from J, the junction contained 8 bases not matched to a gene. The CDR3 protein is CASSLSVAGGEYNEQFF. The CDR3 DNA reads TGTGCCAGCAGTTTGTCCGTAGCGGGAGGGGAATACAATGAGCAGTTCTTC.

This clonotype came up many times. The V gene is TRBV6-5, the J gene TRBJ2-7; 7 bases align to TRBD1. V was pared by 0 bases and J by 4 bases, with 3 bases of the junction left unmatched. The V gene's germline CDR1 is MNHEY and CDR2 SVGAGI. There are 14 residues in the CDR3. CDR3 bases: TGTGCCAGCAGTTACTCGGGCAGGGGGTACGAGCAGTACTTC. Its translation: CASSYSGRGYEQYF.

This clonotype was seen more than once but under ten times. This chain connects TRBV20-1 to TRBJ2-1; tentatively, D is TRBD2 (5 bases). Trimming pared 2 bases from V and 12 bases from J, leaving 11 bases between. From germline, CDR1 is DFQATT and CDR2 SNEGSKA (reference sequence). The CDR3 length is 11 residues. The DNA for the CDR3 is TGCAGTGCTAGAAAGCGGACTGGGCAGTTCTTC. Amino acids: CSARKRTGQFF.

This clonotype has only a few counts. The V call is TRBV11-2, the J call TRBJ1-1; 10 bases match TRBD1. Trimming removed 5 bases from V and 4 bases from J; junction bases left unmatched: 7. In germline, CDR1 is SGHAT, CDR2 FQNNGV. CDR3 size: 15 residues. The DNA for the CDR3 is TGTGCCAGCAGCCTGACAGGGGGCGCGGGCACTGAAGCTTTCTTT. Residues: CASSLTGGAGTEAFF.

This clonotype was seen more than once but under ten times. The chain combines TRBV15 with TRBJ2-4; D might be TRBD2 (7 bases). The CDR3 loop spans 20 amino acids. Trimming left V 0 bases short and J 1 base short, with 22 bases between. Germline lookup yields CDR1 LNHNV and CDR2 YYDKDF (reference sequence). CDR3 sequence (DNA): TGTGCCACCAGCAGAGATCAGGGGAATGGGGAGGGACGGGCCAAAAACATTCAGTACTTC. Its translation is CATSRDQGNGEGRAKNIQYF.

A remark on this clonotype: The junction and the germline gene differ at one end; a read error may be behind it. The gene calls are TRBV6-2 or TRBV6-3 and TRBJ2-3; 7 nucleotides align to TRBD2. CDR1 and CDR2 (germline): MNHEY, SVGEGT. The CDR3 contains 15 residues. The CDR3 DNA follows: TGTGCCAGCAGCGCTGTCGGGGGGATGGCAGATGCGCAGTATTTT. Its protein product is CASSAVGGMADAQYF.

The chain carries TRBV6-2 or TRBV6-3 and TRBJ2-4, with 9 bases fitting TRBD2. Germline CDR1 and CDR2: MNHEY and SVGEGT. J lost 4 bases, V lost 6 bases, and 4 bases had no gene match. CDR3 length: 14 residues. CDR3 sequence: CASRSTSGKNIQYF. CDR3 nucleotides: TGTGCCAGCAGATCTACTAGCGGGAAAAACATTCAGTACTTC.

V and J are TRBV11-2 and TRBJ2-2; 9 bases line up with TRBD1. The end of the DNA fits TRBJ1-1 better, so the J call may be wrong. The length of the CDR3 is 14 residues. CDR1 and CDR2 from the germline V gene are SGHAT and FQNNGV. CDR3 region: CASSLAGTGYGAFF. CDR3 bases: TGTGCCAGCAGCTTAGCCGGGACAGGGTATGGAGCTTTCTTT.

This clonotype was seen a handful of times. CDR3 amino acids: CASGTGAIYNSPLHF. CDR3 nucleotides: TGTGCCAGCGGGACAGGGGCCATTTATAATTCACCCCTCCACTTT. V is TRBV25-1 and J is TRBJ1-6; TRBD1 matches 10 bases. Germline V lookup: CDR1 MGHDK, CDR2 SYGVNS. With 8 bases clipped from V and 4 bases from J, the junction kept 5 bases outside the gene matches. The CDR3 covers 15 residues.

The V gene is TRBV7-2, the J gene TRBJ2-7, with TRBD2 as a possible D gene (5 bases). V was pared by 5 bases and J by 12 bases, with 23 bases between. The CDR3 loop spans 14 amino acids. Per germline, CDR1 SGHTA and CDR2 FQGNSA. The CDR3 DNA follows: TGTGCCAGCAGCCCCGAGAGGGTAGAAAACATTCGGTACTTC. It specifies CASSPERVENIRYF. Full variable domain (missing parts from reference TRBV7-2 and TRBJ2-7): GAGVSQSPSNKVTEKGKDVELRCDPISGHTALYWYRQSLGQGLEFLIYFQGNSAPDKSGLPSDRFSAERTGGSVSTLTIQRTQQEDSAVYLCASSPERVENIRYFGPGTRLTVT.

The chain uses TRBV4-1 and TRBJ2-1; TRBD2 agrees at 12 bases. Germline V gene lookup returns CDR1 MGHRA and CDR2 YSYEKL. J lost 3 bases, V lost 0 bases, and 9 bases had no gene match. The CDR3 is 19 residues long. CDR3 sequence reads: CASSQDGCLAGGFYNEQFF. The DNA for the CDR3 is TGCGCCAGCAGCCAAGATGGTTGCCTAGCGGGAGGGTTCTACAATGAGCAGTTCTTC.

Concerning this clonotype: One end of the junction fails to match germline, which may point to a read error. The chain links TRBV11-2 to TRBJ2-7; tentatively, D is TRBD1 or TRBD2 (5 bases each). The germline gives CDR1 SGHAT, CDR2 FQNNGV. The CDR3 contains 16 residues. CDR3 residues: CASSHRLGTVPYGQYF. For the CDR3, the DNA is TGTGCCAGCAGCCATCGGCTCGGGACGGTTCCCTACGGGCAGTACTTC.

This sequence joins TRBV25-1 and TRBJ2-5, with 14 positions matching TRBD2. Per the germline V gene, CDR1 is MGHDK and CDR2 is SYGVNS. The V and J ends lost 1 base and 3 bases, in that order; junction bases with no gene match: 4. The CDR3 runs to 17 residues. The CDR3 sequence: CASSEWGTSGRKETQYF. The CDR3 region has the DNA TGTGCCAGCAGTGAATGGGGGACTAGCGGGAGAAAAGAGACCCAGTACTTC.

This clonotype was detected ten times or more. The DNA of the CDR3 is TGTGCCAGCAGCTTAGCGAGACTAGCGAGCACAGATACGCAGTATTTT. The encoded protein is CASSLARLASTDTQYF. V gene TRBV7-2 combines with J gene TRBJ2-3, with 8 bases matching TRBD2. Germline V gene sequence: CDR1 SGHTA, CDR2 FQGNSA. CDR3 length equals 16 residues. J lost 0 bases, V lost 0 bases, and 2 bases had no gene match.

This clonotype was counted only a few times. V gene TRBV3-1 combines with J gene TRBJ2-1; the match to TRBD1 covers 8 bases. The trim removed 5 bases at V and 5 bases at J, leaving 5 bases unmatched. The CDR3 covers 14 residues. Germline loops: CDR1 LGHDT, CDR2 YNNKEL (reference sequence). For the CDR3, the DNA is TGTGCCAGCAGCTCGACAGGGGAGGACAATGAGCAGTTCTTC. Translating it yields CASSSTGEDNEQFF.

This clonotype was seen a handful of times. The rearrangement uses TRBV2 and TRBJ1-2; D is undetermined. This CDR3 is 13 amino acids long. Germline V lookup: CDR1 SNHLY, CDR2 FYNNEI. Trimming shortened V by 0 bases and J by 2 bases, and 4 bases separated the two germline ends. CDR3 coding DNA: TGTGCCAGCAGTGAAGCCAGGAACTATGGCTACACCTTC. Its protein is CASSEARNYGYTF. Together with reference TRBV2 and TRBJ1-2, the CDR3 gives the full variable domain: EPEVTQTPSHQVTQMGQEVILRCVPISNHLYFYWYRQILGQKVEFLVSFYNNEISEKSEIFDDQFSVERPDGSNFTLKIRSTKLEDSAMYFCASSEARNYGYTFGSGTRLTVV.

Concerning this clonotype: Germline is not matched at one junction end, which may reflect a read error. The rearrangement joins TRBV28 to TRBJ2-7; D remains unclear. The CDR3 totals 13 residues. Germline loops: CDR1 MDHEN, CDR2 SYDVKM. CDR3 sequence: CATEEAVSCEQYF. The CDR3 DNA is TGTGCCACCGAAGAGGCAGTCTCCTGCGAGCAGTACTTC.

V gene TRBV12-3 or TRBV12-4 combines with J gene TRBJ2-2; 7 bases agree with TRBD2. Trimming removed 8 bases from V and 7 bases from J; junction bases left unmatched: 10. This CDR3 has 14 residues. This chain's CDR3 is CASRGRGFVGELFF. CDR3 nucleotides: TGTGCCAGCCGAGGGCGGGGGTTCGTCGGGGAGCTGTTTTTT.

In its sample, this clonotype was seen a few times. CDR3 coding DNA: TGTGCCAGCAGCCAGGCTGACAGGGACACTGAAGCTTTCTTT. It yields the protein CASSQADRDTEAFF. The rearrangement uses TRBV4-2 and TRBJ1-1; 7 nucleotides agree with TRBD1. The CDR3 is 14 amino acids. In germline, CDR1 is LGHNA, CDR2 YNFKEQ. With V trimmed by 3 bases and J by 3 bases, 4 bases remained unmatched.

This clonotype was detected only a few times. The chain couples TRBV7-2 to TRBJ2-3; D is undetermined. V gave up 3 bases and J gave up 2 bases, with 12 bases separating them. CDR1 is SGHTA and CDR2 is FQGNSA in the germline V gene. This CDR3 contains 15 residues. The CDR3 DNA reads TGTGCCAGCAGCTTTAACGGCGGTTACACAGATACGCAGTATTTT. Translated, it gives CASSFNGGYTDTQYF.

The genes are TRBV4-1 and TRBJ2-3, with D unresolved. V was clipped by 0 bases and J by 2 bases, with 6 bases between them. Germline CDR1 reads MGHRA; CDR2 reads YSYEKL. CDR3 size: 14 residues. The CDR3 loop is CASSQEIPTDTQYF. Here the CDR3 DNA reads TGCGCCAGCAGCCAAGAGATTCCCACAGATACGCAGTATTTT.

This clonotype was observed a handful of times. This sequence joins TRBV10-3 and TRBJ1-6, with D possibly TRBD1 on 6 matching bases. Germline assignment: CDR1 ENHRY and CDR2 SYGVKD. V shed 10 bases and J shed 5 bases, with 18 bases lying between them. This CDR3 comprises 15 residues. The CDR3, as DNA: TGTGCCAGCCGAAACCGGGACAACGATAATTCACCCCTCCACTTT. As protein: CASRNRDNDNSPLHF.

This clonotype has a handful of counts. The chain links TRBV7-2 to TRBJ2-7; 7 positions agree with TRBD1. CDR3 length equals 14 residues. Germline V lookup: CDR1 SGHTA, CDR2 FQGNSA. V shed 5 bases and J 7 bases; nucleotides not matched to a gene: 11. The CDR3 nucleotides are TGTGCCAGCAGCCTGAGACAGGGCCCCGTGGAGCAGTACTTC. This sequence encodes CASSLRQGPVEQYF.

This chain uses TRBV27 with TRBJ1-6; TRBD1 is a possible D gene (5 bases). The CDR3 spans 14 residues. Per the germline V gene, CDR1 is MNHEY and CDR2 is SMNVEV (reference sequence). V gave up 2 bases and J gave up 9 bases, with 11 bases separating them. For the CDR3, the DNA is TGTGCCAGCAGTTTAAGGGACGGGAGTTCACCCCTCCACTTT. Translated, it gives CASSLRDGSSPLHF.

In regard to this clonotype: A read error may be the cause here, since a much bigger clone is one base away. The chain is built from TRBV6-2 or TRBV6-3 and TRBJ1-2; D ambiguous. The length of the CDR3 is 15 residues. The germline V gene encodes CDR1 MNHEY and CDR2 SVGEGT. The CDR3 is CASRYSGNPNYGYTF. Written as DNA, the CDR3 is TGTGCCAGCAGGTACTCCGGGAATCCCAACTATGGCTACACCTTC.